This T cell receptor (beta chain) is from a study of cytomegalovirus exposure and HLA in healthy donors. Study results and limitations: Researchers catalogued 164 TCR beta chains as cytomegalovirus-associated.

Points on this clone: What it binds is unknown.

Assay used: immunoSEQ multiplex PCR; TCRdb lists only in-frame clones, some missing. This repertoire shows 150,000 or so clones, roughly 89% found once; its top ten account for around 9%. CDR1 and CDR2 (germline): SGDLS, YYNGEE. V dropped 3 bases and J dropped 0 bases, with 16 bases sitting between them. The CDR3 is made up of 17 amino acids. Sequenced material: PBMCs. The gene calls are TRBV9 and TRBJ2-1; D is possibly TRBD2 (6 bases). This sequence was found in a woman under 30 in good health and CMV-seropositive. The CDR3 is CASSATWDWSSYNEQFF. The CDR3 DNA is TGTGCCAGCAGCGCTACCTGGGACTGGAGCTCCTACAATGAGCAGTTCTTC. The whole variable domain, remainder taken from reference TRBV9 and TRBJ2-1, is DSGVTQTPKHLITATGQRVTLRCSPRSGDLSVYWYQQSLDQGLQFLIQYYNGEERAKGNILERFSAQQFPDLHSELNLSSLELGDSALYFCASSATWDWSSYNEQFFGPGTRLTVL.